This T cell receptor beta chain was observed in a study of cytomegalovirus exposure and HLA in healthy donors. Study as a whole: Some 85 million unique TCRs from HLA-typed donors were held in an early data release. General observations from the study: TCR sequences were mostly rare, though some public TCRs occurred in many donors. Among the most significant clusters, several appeared linked to common viral pathogens in a later analysis. Association of a missense DCLRE1C variant with TCR beta V- and J-gene trimming was reported in a later analysis.

Primers: 60 Vbeta forward and 13 Jbeta reverse. Sequencing was performed with immunoSEQ multiplex PCR; in TCRdb, only in-frame clones are kept and a portion is missing. Of about 110,000 clones listed, 82% are singletons. Of note for this clone: Its antigen is currently unknown.

Germline CDR1 reads MNHNY; CDR2 reads SVGAGI (reference sequence). This CDR3 spans 14 amino acids. J was trimmed by 4 bases and V by 6 bases; bases with no gene match: 6. Sequenced input: PBMCs. The chain joins TRBV6-6 to TRBJ2-5; TRBD2 aligns across 9 bases. The clonotype was recovered from a young man in good health and CMV-seropositive. The CDR3 coding sequence is TGTGCCAGCAGCCAGGGACTAGCTCGAGAGACCCAGTACTTC. It codes for CASSQGLARETQYF.